Listed below are T cell receptor beta chains from one sample, sequenced in a study of blood T cell repertoires in COVID-19. Only in-frame clones appear in the TCRdb table, and some are missing; sequencing was by immunoSEQ multiplex PCR. The data contain over 100,000 clones, more than 65% of them singletons. Specimen: peripheral blood. The receptors shown here come from a woman older than 75 with active or convalescent COVID-19. CDR3s include the opening cysteine and the closing phenylalanine or tryptophan. The order of the fields is V gene, J gene, D gene, CDR3 protein, CDR3 DNA. A D gene is named only where the DNA matches it firmly.

TRBV5-1,TRBJ2-1,TRBD2,CASSSGGTSGPSSYNEQFF,TGCGCCAGCAGCTCGGGGGGGACTAGCGGGCCCAGCTCCTACAATGAGCAGTTCTTC
TRBV3-1/TRBV3-2,TRBJ1-1,-,CASRPTGRTEAFF,TGTGCCAGCAGGCCTACAGGGCGGACTGAAGCTTTCTTT
TRBV6-6,TRBJ2-7,TRBD2,CASSYVTSGSYEQYF,TGTGCCAGCAGTTACGTGACTAGCGGTTCCTACGAGCAGTACTTC
TRBV10-3,TRBJ1-1,TRBD1,CAIRKDRDTEAFF,TGTGCCATCAGGAAGGACAGGGACACTGAAGCTTTCTTT
TRBV5-4,TRBJ1-2,-,CASSLVAGPTNYGYTF,TGTGCCAGCAGCTTGGTCGCGGGGCCTACTAACTATGGCTACACCTTC
TRBV10-1,TRBJ1-1,TRBD1,CASSPQGAGAEAFF,TGCGCCAGCAGCCCCCAGGGGGCTGGCGCTGAAGCTTTCTTT
TRBV11-2,TRBJ2-1,-,CASSLTSGSASYNEQFF,TGTGCCAGCAGCTTAACCAGCGGGTCGGCATCCTACAATGAGCAGTTCTTC
TRBV28,TRBJ1-1,-,CASSPLPNTEAFF,TGTGCCAGCAGTCCCCTACCCAACACTGAAGCTTTCTTT
TRBV15,TRBJ2-1,TRBD2,CATSGGRVNNEQFF,TGTGCCACCAGTGGCGGGAGAGTGAACAATGAGCAGTTCTTC
TRBV6-6,TRBJ2-5,TRBD2,CASSLGLAGQETQYF,TGTGCCAGCAGTCTAGGACTAGCGGGACAGGAGACCCAGTACTTC